These 16 T cell receptor beta chains came from one sample sequenced in a study of CD8+CD57+ T cells in acquired aplastic anemia. Flow cytometry had shown expanded CD8+CD57+ cells in the patients chosen for sequencing. CDR3 and TCR beta VDJ profiling relied on a genomic DNA template. Each CDR3 protein is one row after TCRdb ran MiXCR on the reads. The sample carries 95,000 to 150,000 distinct CDR3 sequences, under 65% recorded once. The material sequenced was sorted CD4+, CD8+, or CD8+CD57+ T cells (not recorded which) from PBMCs. The receptors shown here come from a human donor with aplastic anemia.

This clonotype occurred a few times. The V call is TRBV4-1, the J call TRBJ2-1, with D hard to call. Deletions cut 5 bases from V and 0 bases from J, with 11 bases between. Germline values: CDR1 MGHRA, CDR2 YSYEKL. The CDR3 spans 15 residues. The CDR3 sequence: CASSAGASSYNEQFF. The CDR3 bases are TGCGCCAGCAGCGCCGGCGCCAGCTCCTACAATGAGCAGTTCTTC.

Ten or more counts support this clonotype. This chain connects TRBV7-2 to TRBJ1-6; D is perhaps TRBD1 (6 bases). Germline CDR1 is SGHTA and CDR2 is FQGNSA. This CDR3 has 15 residues. V was cut by 6 bases and J by 7 bases, with 16 bases left in between. CDR3 loop: CASRTPRGRNSPLHF. The CDR3 bases are TGTGCCAGCAGGACCCCCAGGGGTAGGAATTCACCCCTCCACTTT.

V and J are TRBV11-1 and TRBJ2-1; D may be TRBD2 (5 bases). V gave up 5 bases and J gave up 4 bases, with 18 bases separating them. Germline V gene lookup returns CDR1 SGHAT and CDR2 FQDESV (reference sequence). CDR3 length: 16 amino acids. The CDR3 bases are TGTGCCAGCAGCGCACGGAGTGTTAGCGATTACAATGAGCAGTTCTTC. Translating gives CASSARSVSDYNEQFF.

This chain uses TRBV24-1 with TRBJ1-2; 10 bases match TRBD1. The CDR3 consists of 15 residues. After removal of 4 bases from V and 8 bases from J, the junction contained 9 bases not matched to a gene. Germline CDR1 reads KGHDR; CDR2 reads SFDVKD. This CDR3 is CATSDHDRGQGGYTF. The CDR3 nucleotides read TGTGCCACCAGTGACCACGACAGGGGGCAAGGCGGCTACACCTTC.

The sample holds one count of this clonotype. CDR3 sequence reads: CASSRDGREKLFF. The CDR3 DNA is TGTGCCAGCAGTCGGGACGGCCGTGAAAAACTGTTTTTT. The gene calls are TRBV25-1 and TRBJ1-4; possibly TRBD1 for D (5 bases). V lost 5 bases to trimming and J lost 7 bases, with 11 bases between them. The germline V gene encodes CDR1 MGHDK and CDR2 SYGVNS. The CDR3 totals 13 residues.

This clonotype appeared a single time. The rearrangement uses TRBV7-6 and TRBJ2-5; D is ambiguous. The J call may not be correct, given that the DNA end is closer to TRBJ2-1. Germline V gene data show CDR1 as SGHVS and CDR2 as FNYEAQ. The CDR3 has 11 residues. In DNA, the CDR3 is TGTGCCAGCAGCATAACAATCGGGCAGTTCTTC. It encodes CASSITIGQFF.

This clonotype was seen a handful of times. The gene calls are TRBV14 and TRBJ2-1; no clear D gene. The germline V and J ends were trimmed by 4 bases and 6 bases, with 7 bases remaining between them. CDR3 length equals 12 residues. CDR1 is SGHDN and CDR2 is FVKESK in the germline V gene. CDR3 in DNA: TGTGCCAGCAGCCCCGGGTTCAATGAGCAGTTCTTC. Encoded protein: CASSPGFNEQFF.

This clonotype was seen a few times. The chain uses TRBV9 and TRBJ2-7; 7 bases fit TRBD2. Germline V gene lookup returns CDR1 SGDLS and CDR2 YYNGEE. CDR3 length: 13 amino acids. V dropped 4 bases and J dropped 9; count of bases not matched to a gene: 10. DNA of the CDR3: TGTGCCAGCAGCACCCCCGGACTAGTAGGGCAGTACTTC. This sequence encodes CASSTPGLVGQYF.

The J gene is TRBJ2-1, the V gene TRBV29-1; D remains unclear. V was pared by 4 bases and J by 9 bases, with 13 bases between. The CDR3 is 12 amino acids. CDR1 and CDR2 from the germline V gene are SQVTM and ANQGSEA. In DNA form, the CDR3 reads TGCAGCGTTGGGACGTCCCCGTCTGAGCAGTTCTTC. As protein: CSVGTSPSEQFF.

This clonotype came up a few times. The CDR3, as DNA: TGTGCCAGCAGTGCGACAGGGCGAGGCACAGATACGCAGTATTTT. Amino acid sequence: CASSATGRGTDTQYF. V usage is TRBV2 and J usage is TRBJ2-3, with TRBD1 identical over 7 bases. Germline assignment: CDR1 SNHLY and CDR2 FYNNEI. V shed 4 bases, J shed 1 base, and the junction held 5 bases outside the gene matches. The CDR3 is 15 residues long.

This clonotype was counted ten times or more. This rearrangement joins TRBV4-1 to TRBJ2-7; D uncertain. V was shortened by 0 bases and J by 3 bases, with 6 bases between the two germline ends. CDR1 is MGHRA, CDR2 YSYEKL, per germline. This CDR3 is 13 amino acids long. The CDR3 bases are TGCGCCAGCAGCCAAGATCGAGGCTACGAGCAGTACTTC. Amino acids: CASSQDRGYEQYF.

This clonotype appeared many times. V is TRBV7-6 and J is TRBJ2-1; D is possibly TRBD1 or TRBD2 (5 bases each). The CDR3 consists of 16 residues. From germline, CDR1 is SGHVS and CDR2 FNYEAQ. V dropped 2 bases and J dropped 3 bases, with 14 bases sitting between them. CDR3 protein: CASSLSPGTVYNEQFF. The CDR3 DNA sequence: TGTGCCAGCAGCTTAAGTCCGGGGACCGTCTACAATGAGCAGTTCTTC.

V usage is TRBV20-1 and J usage is TRBJ2-1; 11 bases map to TRBD2. V lost 3 bases and J lost 5; bases outside the gene matches: 12. Germline loops: CDR1 DFQATT, CDR2 SNEGSKA (reference sequence). The CDR3 covers 17 residues. The CDR3 coding sequence is TGCAGTGCTAGGGTCTTCGGCCTAGCGGGAGGCGACAATGAGCAGTTCTTC. Translating it yields CSARVFGLAGGDNEQFF.

The V gene is TRBV19, the J gene TRBJ2-1; tentative D call: TRBD2 (6 bases). Germline V gene data show CDR1 as LNHDA and CDR2 as SQIVND (reference sequence). This CDR3 comprises 15 residues. Trimming removed 6 bases from V and 6 bases from J, with 18 bases in between. The DNA of the CDR3 is TGTGCCAGTAGCGCCCCCGTGTGGGGAGGCAATGAGCAGTTCTTC. It encodes CASSAPVWGGNEQFF.

The chain joins TRBV2 to TRBJ2-3, with 7 nucleotides matching TRBD2. Trimming cost V 0 bases and J 2 bases; bases outside gene matches: 11. The CDR3 totals 18 residues. The germline V gene has CDR1 SNHLY and CDR2 FYNNEI. The CDR3 loop reads CASSEALSPSGDTDTQYF. The CDR3 bases are TGTGCCAGCAGTGAAGCGCTTTCTCCTAGCGGAGACACAGATACGCAGTATTTT.

This clonotype was recorded a few times. V gene TRBV24-1 combines with J gene TRBJ2-5; the D is unclear. Germline CDR1 is KGHDR and CDR2 is SFDVKD. The CDR3 runs to 18 residues. Trimming pared 5 bases from V and 2 bases from J, leaving 23 bases between. CDR3 nucleotides: TGTGCCACCAGTGGGGATGACGCCTCCCCAAGTCGGCAAGAGACCCAGTACTTC. Protein sequence: CATSGDDASPSRQETQYF.